This TCR beta chain is drawn from a study of CD8+ T cells in alopecia areata (dated by TCRdb to 2016 to 2019). At the level of the whole study: The treated patients, all with moderate-to-severe alopecia areata, were enrolled in an open-label pilot trial of oral tofacitinib given at 5 to 10 mg twice daily. TCRbeta CDR3 regions were amplified by immunoSEQ multiplex PCR using 35 Vbeta forward and 13 Jbeta reverse primers. In treated patients, disease severity was measured using the SALT score, which gives the percentage of scalp surface area affected. Human TCRbeta sequencing covered scalp tissue and sorted CD4+ and CD8+ peripheral blood T cells from patchy and totalis/universalis alopecia areata patients and healthy controls. Patients stayed on tofacitinib for 6 to 18 months and then had 6 months of follow-up off drug so that delayed response and recurrence could be assessed. Tofacitinib-treated patients had biopsies at baseline and at 4 and 24 weeks of treatment, with a later scalp biopsy in several patients. High-throughput TCRbeta sequencing was used to examine T cell clonal expansion in alopecia areata in both the C3H/HeJ mouse model and human patients. RNA came from the PAXgene miRNA kit for fixed scalp, the miRNeasy kit for PBMCs, and the RNeasy kit for mouse skin. Scalp clonality was compared among normal scalp (n=4), patchy alopecia areata scalp (n=8), and alopecia totalis/universalis scalp (n=8).

In the paper's terms, the treatment or condition label means: oral pan-JAK inhibitor, 5-10 mg twice daily. Lesional scalp punch biopsies and peripheral blood were obtained from alopecia areata patients. PBMCs were separated by density centrifugation and stained for CD3, CD4 and CD8, after which CD4+ and CD8+ T cells were sorted on a FACSAria. Details on this clone: The antigen it binds to is not known. The record has no base qualities; no much larger clone is one base away.

Receptor libraries were prepared by the immunoSEQ multiplex PCR assay. RNA was extracted from all samples and reverse transcribed into cDNA as template for TCR sequencing. First-strand cDNA was synthesized using SuperScript III with a 2:1 mix of oligo-dT and random hexamers. A synthetic immune receptor repertoire was used to measure amplification bias, and any remaining bias was corrected computationally. In the original analysis: Raw reads were preprocessed to remove errors, and CDR3 was defined according to IMGT conventions as the region from the conserved cysteine to phenylalanine. Clonality was computed by normalizing Shannon entropy by log2 of the number of productive unique TCRs and subtracting the result from 1. Whether each scalp clone was CD4 or CD8 was inferred by checking scalp TCRbeta sequences against the CD4 and CD8 repertoires from sorted blood. TCRdb limited this immuneACCESS table to in-frame rearrangements with V and J called. A share of clones is missing; checked studies link under half to unresolved V genes, and the rest is unexplained. V, J and clone size are those of that table, while D and trimming were read from the DNA. The sample includes about 210,000 clones, with around 43% observed a single time. The ten biggest clones cover over 2.5% of the sample.

The junction shows trimming of 6 bases on V and 10 bases on J, plus 10 bases between the germline ends. CDR1 SGHAT and CDR2 FQNNGV are derived from the germline V gene. The CDR3 spans 11 residues, from the cysteine through the phenylalanine. The only DNA kept is the CDR3, 33 bases in frame from the first base. Overall study outcomes, separate from this receptor: TCR sequences shared between patients were less clear than in mice, possibly partly because of HLA diversity in the patient population. During tofacitinib treatment, many expanded lesional clones stuck around in both scalp and blood, and this persistence may partly explain why relapse happens after treatment is stopped. Higher clonality and more expanded CD8+ clones were observed in lesional scalp than in normal scalp, particularly in alopecia totalis/universalis, a finding suggestive of antigenic drive. The treated cohort was small, with a single nonresponder, so links between baseline CD8+ expansion and response need larger studies. With tofacitinib, both scalp clonality and the number of expanded CD8+ clones among the top 100 scalp clones went down significantly. Scalp TCR repertoire analysis is complicated because resident alphabeta T cells in normal human skin are also sequenced, whereas mouse skin is dominated by gammadelta T cells.

The source is a human donor with alopecia areata. The material was CD4+ T cells sorted from blood, obtained at approximately week 37, from a patient treated with tofacitinib. Recombination joined TRBV11-2 with TRBJ2-1; the D segment could be TRBD1, given 5 matching bases. The DNA is as follows: TGTGCCAGCAGGCAGGGTGGCGAGCAGTTCTTC. It codes for CASRQGGEQFF.